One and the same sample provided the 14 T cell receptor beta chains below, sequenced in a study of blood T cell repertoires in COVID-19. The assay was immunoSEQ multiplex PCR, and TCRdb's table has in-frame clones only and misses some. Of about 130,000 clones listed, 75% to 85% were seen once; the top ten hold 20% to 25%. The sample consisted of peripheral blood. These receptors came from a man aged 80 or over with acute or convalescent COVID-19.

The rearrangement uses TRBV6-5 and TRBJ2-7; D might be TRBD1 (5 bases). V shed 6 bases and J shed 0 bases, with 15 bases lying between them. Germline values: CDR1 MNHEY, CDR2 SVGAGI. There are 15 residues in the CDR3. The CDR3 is CASSPRQSHSYEQYF. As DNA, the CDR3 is TGTGCCAGCAGCCCCCGACAGTCCCACTCCTACGAGCAGTACTTC.

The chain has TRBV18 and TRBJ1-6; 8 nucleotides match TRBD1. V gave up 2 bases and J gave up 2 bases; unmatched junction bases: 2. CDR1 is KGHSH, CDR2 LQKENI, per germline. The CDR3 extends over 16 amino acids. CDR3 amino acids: CASSPMDRAYNSPLHF. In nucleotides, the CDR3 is TGTGCCAGCTCACCAATGGACAGGGCCTATAATTCACCCCTCCACTTT.

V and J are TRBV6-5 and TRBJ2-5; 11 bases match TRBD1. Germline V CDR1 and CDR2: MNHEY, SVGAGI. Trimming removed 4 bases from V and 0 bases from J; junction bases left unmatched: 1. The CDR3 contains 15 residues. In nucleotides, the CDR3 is TGTGCCAGCAGTTGGGACAGGGGGTACCAAGAGACCCAGTACTTC. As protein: CASSWDRGYQETQYF.

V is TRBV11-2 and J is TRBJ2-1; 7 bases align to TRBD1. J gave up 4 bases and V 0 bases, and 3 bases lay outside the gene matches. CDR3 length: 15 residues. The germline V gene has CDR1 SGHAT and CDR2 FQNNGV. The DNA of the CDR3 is TGTGCCAGCAGCTTAGAGGGGACAGCGTACAATGAGCAGTTCTTC. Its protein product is CASSLEGTAYNEQFF.

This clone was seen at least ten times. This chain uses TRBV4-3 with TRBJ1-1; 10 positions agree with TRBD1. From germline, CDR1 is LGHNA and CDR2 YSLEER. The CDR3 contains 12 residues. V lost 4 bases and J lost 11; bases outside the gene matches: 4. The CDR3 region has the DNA TGCGCCAGCAGCCCCGACAGGGGGCACGCTTTCTTT. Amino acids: CASSPDRGHAFF.

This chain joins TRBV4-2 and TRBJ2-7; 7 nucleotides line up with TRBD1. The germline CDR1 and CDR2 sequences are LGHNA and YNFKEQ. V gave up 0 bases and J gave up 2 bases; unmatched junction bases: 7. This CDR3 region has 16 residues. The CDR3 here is CASSQDYGQAPYEQYF. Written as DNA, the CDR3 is TGTGCCAGCAGCCAAGATTATGGACAGGCCCCCTACGAGCAGTACTTC.

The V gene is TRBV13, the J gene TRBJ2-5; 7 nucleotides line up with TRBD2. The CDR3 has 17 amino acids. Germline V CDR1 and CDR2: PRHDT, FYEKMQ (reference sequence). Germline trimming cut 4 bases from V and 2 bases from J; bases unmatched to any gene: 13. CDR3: CASSYPPGAGEQETQYF. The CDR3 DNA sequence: TGTGCCAGCAGCTACCCCCCTGGGGCGGGGGAACAAGAGACCCAGTACTTC. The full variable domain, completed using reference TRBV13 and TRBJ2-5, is AAGVIQSPRHLIKEKRETATLKCYPIPRHDTVYWYQQGPGQDPQFLISFYEKMQSDKGSIPDRFSAQQFSDYHSELNMSSLELGDSALYFCASSYPPGAGEQETQYFGPGTRLLVL.

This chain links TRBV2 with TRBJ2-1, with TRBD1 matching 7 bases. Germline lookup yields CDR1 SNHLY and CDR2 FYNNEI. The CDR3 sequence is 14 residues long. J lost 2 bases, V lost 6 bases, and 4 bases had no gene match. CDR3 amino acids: CASSRQGAYNEQFF. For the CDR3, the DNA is TGTGCCAGCAGCCGACAGGGAGCCTACAATGAGCAGTTCTTC. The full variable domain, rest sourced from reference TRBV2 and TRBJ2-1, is EPEVTQTPSHQVTQMGQEVILRCVPISNHLYFYWYRQILGQKVEFLVSFYNNEISEKSEIFDDQFSVERPDGSNFTLKIRSTKLEDSAMYFCASSRQGAYNEQFFGPGTRLTVL.

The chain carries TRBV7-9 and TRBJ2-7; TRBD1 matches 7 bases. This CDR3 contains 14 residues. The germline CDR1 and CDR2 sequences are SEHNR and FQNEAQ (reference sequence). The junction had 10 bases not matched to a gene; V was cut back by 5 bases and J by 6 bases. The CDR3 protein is CASSPTGTETEQYF. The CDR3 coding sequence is TGTGCCAGCAGCCCGACCGGGACAGAGACCGAGCAGTACTTC.

CDR3 DNA sequence: TGTGCCACTTCAGGGTTTTTATCTGGAAACACCATATATTTT. Translated, it gives CATSGFLSGNTIYF. The V and J genes are TRBV19 and TRBJ1-3; D possibly corresponds to TRBD1 (5 bases). V lost 10 bases and J lost 1, with 14 bases in between. Germline CDR1 LNHDA, CDR2 SQIVND (reference sequence). The CDR3 consists of 14 residues.

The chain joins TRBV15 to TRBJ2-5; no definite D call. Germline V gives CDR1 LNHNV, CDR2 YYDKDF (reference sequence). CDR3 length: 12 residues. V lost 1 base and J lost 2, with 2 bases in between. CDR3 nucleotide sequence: TGTGCCACCAGCAGAGCGCAAGAGACCCAGTACTTC. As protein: CATSRAQETQYF.

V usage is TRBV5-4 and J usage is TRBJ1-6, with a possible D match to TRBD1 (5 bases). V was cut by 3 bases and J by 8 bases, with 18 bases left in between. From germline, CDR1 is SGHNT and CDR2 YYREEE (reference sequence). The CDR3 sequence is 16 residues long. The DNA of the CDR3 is TGTGCCAGCAGCTCGAGGGCGGGGGGGTTGGATTCACCCCTCCACTTT. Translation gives CASSSRAGGLDSPLHF.

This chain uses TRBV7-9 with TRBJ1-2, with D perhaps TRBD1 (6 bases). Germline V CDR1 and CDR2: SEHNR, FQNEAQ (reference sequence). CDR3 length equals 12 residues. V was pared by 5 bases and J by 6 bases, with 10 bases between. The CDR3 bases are TGTGCCAGCAGCACCAGACAGGATGGCTACACCTTC. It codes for CASSTRQDGYTF.

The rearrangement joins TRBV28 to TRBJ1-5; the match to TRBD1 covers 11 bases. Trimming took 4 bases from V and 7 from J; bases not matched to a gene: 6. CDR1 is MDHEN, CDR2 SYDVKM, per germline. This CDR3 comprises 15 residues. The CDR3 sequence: CASSSGTGGRQPQHF. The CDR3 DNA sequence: TGTGCCAGCAGTTCCGGGACAGGGGGACGGCAGCCCCAGCATTTT.